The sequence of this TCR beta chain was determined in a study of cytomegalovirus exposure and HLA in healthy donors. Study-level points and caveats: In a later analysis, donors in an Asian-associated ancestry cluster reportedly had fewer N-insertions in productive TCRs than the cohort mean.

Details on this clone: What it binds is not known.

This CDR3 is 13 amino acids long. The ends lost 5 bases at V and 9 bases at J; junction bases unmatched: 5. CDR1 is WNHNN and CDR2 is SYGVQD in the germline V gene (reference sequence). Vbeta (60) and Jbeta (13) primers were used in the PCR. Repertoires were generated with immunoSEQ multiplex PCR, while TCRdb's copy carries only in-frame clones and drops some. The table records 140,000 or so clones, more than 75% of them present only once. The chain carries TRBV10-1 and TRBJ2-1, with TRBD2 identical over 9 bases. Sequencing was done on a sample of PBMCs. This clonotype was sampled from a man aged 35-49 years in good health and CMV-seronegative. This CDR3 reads CASSPAREGEQFF. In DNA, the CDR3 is TGCGCCAGCAGTCCGGCGCGGGAGGGTGAGCAGTTCTTC.